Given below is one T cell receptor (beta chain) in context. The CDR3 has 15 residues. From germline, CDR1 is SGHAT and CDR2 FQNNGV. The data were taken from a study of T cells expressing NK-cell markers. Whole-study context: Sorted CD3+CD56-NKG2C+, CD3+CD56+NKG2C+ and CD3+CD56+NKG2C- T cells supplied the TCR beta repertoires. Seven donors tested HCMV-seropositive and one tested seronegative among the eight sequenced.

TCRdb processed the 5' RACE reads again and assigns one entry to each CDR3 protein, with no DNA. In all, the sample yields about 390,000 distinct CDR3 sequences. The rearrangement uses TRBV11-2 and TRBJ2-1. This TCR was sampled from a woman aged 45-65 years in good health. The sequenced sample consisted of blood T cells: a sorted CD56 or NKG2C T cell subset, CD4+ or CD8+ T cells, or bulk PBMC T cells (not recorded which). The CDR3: CASSSFGQSHDEQFF. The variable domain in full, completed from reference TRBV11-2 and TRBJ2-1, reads EAGVAQSPRYKIIEKRQSVAFWCNPISGHATLYWYQQILGQGPKLLIQFQNNGVVDDSQLPKDRFSAERLKGVDSTLKIQPAKLEDSAVYLCASSSFGQSHDEQFFGPGTRLTVL.